The source of this TCR beta chain is a study of T-cell reconstitution after alpha-beta-depleted transplantation in children. As it was prepared, the TCRbeta library received unique molecular identifiers. TCRdb used MiXCR to reprocess the PCR reads, holding one entry per CDR3 protein. The data show just under 550,000 distinct CDR3 sequences, around 18% seen once. Trimming cost V 8 bases and J 5 bases; bases outside gene matches: 6. CDR3 length equals 14 residues. From germline, CDR1 is LNHDA and CDR2 SQIVND (reference sequence). The chain carries TRBV19 and TRBJ2-4; 10 bases are shared with TRBD2. Specimen: PBMCs from the stem cell graft donor, collected from the stem cell graft. The sequence was collected from a human donor who donated a stem cell graft to a child with acute lymphoblastic leukemia. The chain's CDR3 is CASHTGTSENIQYF. In DNA form, the CDR3 reads TGTGCCAGTCATACCGGGACTAGCGAAAACATTCAGTACTTC.